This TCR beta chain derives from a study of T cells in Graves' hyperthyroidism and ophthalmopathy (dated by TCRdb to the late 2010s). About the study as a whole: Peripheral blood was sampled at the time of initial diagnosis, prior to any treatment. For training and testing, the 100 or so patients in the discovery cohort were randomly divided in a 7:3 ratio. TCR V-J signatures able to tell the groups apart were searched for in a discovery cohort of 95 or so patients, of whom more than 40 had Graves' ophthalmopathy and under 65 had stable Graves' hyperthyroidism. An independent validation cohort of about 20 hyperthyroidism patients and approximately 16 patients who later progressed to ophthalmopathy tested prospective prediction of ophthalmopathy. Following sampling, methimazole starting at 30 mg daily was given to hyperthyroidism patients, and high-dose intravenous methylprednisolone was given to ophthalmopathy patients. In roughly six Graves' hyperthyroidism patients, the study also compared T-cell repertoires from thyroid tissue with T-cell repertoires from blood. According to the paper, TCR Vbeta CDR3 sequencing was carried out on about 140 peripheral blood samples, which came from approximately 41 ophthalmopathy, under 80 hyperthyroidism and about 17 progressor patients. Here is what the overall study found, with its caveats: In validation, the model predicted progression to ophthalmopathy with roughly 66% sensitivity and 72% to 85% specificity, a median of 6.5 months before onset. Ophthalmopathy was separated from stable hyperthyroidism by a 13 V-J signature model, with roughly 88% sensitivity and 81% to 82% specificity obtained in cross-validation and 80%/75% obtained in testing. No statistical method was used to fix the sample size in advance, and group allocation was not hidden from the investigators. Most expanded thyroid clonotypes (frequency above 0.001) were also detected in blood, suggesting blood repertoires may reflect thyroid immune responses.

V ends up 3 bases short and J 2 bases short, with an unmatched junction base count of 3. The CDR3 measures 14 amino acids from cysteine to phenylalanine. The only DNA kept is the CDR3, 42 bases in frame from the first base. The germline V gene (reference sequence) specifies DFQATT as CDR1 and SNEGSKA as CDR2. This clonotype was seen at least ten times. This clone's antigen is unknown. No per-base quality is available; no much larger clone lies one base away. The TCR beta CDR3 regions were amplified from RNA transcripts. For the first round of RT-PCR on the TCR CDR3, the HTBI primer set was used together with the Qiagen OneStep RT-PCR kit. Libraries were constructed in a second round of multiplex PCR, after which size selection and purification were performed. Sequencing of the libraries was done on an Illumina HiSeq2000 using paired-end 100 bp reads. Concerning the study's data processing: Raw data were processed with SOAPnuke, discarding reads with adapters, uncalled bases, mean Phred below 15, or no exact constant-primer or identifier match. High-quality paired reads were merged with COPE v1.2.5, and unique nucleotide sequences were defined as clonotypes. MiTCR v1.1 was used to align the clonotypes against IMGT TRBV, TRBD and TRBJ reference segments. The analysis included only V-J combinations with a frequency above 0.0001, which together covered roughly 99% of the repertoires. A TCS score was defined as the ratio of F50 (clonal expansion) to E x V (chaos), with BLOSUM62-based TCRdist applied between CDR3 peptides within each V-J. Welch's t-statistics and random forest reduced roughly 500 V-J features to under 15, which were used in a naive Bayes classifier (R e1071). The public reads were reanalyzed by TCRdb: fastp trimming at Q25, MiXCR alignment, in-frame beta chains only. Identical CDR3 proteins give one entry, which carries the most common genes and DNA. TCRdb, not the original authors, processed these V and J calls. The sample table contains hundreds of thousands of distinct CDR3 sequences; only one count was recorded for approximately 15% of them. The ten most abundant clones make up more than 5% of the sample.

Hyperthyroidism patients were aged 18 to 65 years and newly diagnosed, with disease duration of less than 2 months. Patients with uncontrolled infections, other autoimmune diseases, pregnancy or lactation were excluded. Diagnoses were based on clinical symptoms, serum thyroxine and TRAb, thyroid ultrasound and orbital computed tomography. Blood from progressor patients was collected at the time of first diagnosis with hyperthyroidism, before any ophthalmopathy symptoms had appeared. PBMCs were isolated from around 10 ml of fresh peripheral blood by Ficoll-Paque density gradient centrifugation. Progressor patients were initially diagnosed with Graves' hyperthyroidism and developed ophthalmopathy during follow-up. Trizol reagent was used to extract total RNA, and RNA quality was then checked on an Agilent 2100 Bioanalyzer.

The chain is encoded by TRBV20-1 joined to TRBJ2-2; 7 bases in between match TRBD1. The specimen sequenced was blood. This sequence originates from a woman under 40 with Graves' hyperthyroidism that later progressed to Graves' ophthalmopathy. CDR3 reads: CSARAGGNTGELFF. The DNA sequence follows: TGCAGTGCTAGGGCAGGGGGAAACACCGGGGAGCTGTTTTTT.